A single sample gave rise to the 32 T cell receptor beta chains below, sequenced in a study of blood T cell repertoires in COVID-19. The repertoire was sequenced with immunoSEQ multiplex PCR; TCRdb's copy has only in-frame clones and lacks some. The sample includes some 140,000 clones, 81% of them seen just once. Sequencing was carried out using peripheral blood. All receptors come from a woman in her sixties or seventies with active or convalescent COVID-19.

This clone was counted a single time. This chain links TRBV4-2 with TRBJ2-7, with TRBD2 as a possible D gene (5 bases). V shed 3 bases and J shed 1 base, with 7 bases lying between them. Germline CDR1 is LGHNA and CDR2 is YNFKEQ. The CDR3 covers 13 residues. This CDR3 reads CASSHGDSYEQYF. The CDR3 DNA is TGTGCCAGCAGCCACGGGGATTCCTACGAGCAGTACTTC.

The chain employs TRBV24-1 and TRBJ2-1; TRBD1 matches 10 bases. The CDR3 sequence is 18 residues long. The junction had 9 bases not matched to a gene; V was cut back by 3 bases and J by 2 bases. From germline, CDR1 is KGHDR and CDR2 SFDVKD. The CDR3 loop reads CATSDNLPGTGAYNEQFF. The CDR3 region has the DNA TGTGCCACCAGTGATAACCTCCCCGGGACAGGGGCCTACAATGAGCAGTTCTTC.

The chain uses TRBV18 and TRBJ2-7; the match to TRBD2 covers 9 bases. Trimming took 3 bases from V and 6 from J; bases not matched to a gene: 3. CDR3 length: 13 amino acids. Per the germline V gene, CDR1 is KGHSH and CDR2 is LQKENI. The CDR3 DNA reads TGTGCCAGCTCACCTAGCGGGGGTTTCGAGCAGTACGTC. Translating it yields CASSPSGGFEQYV.

This clone has a handful of counts. The chain carries TRBV20-1 and TRBJ1-2; weak D call: TRBD1 (6 bases). The CDR3 contains 10 residues. Germline V gene lookup returns CDR1 DFQATT and CDR2 SNEGSKA (reference sequence). The CDR3 here is CRPGDYGYTF. The CDR3 nucleotides are TGCCGCCCAGGGGACTATGGCTACACCTTC.

The gene calls are TRBV4-1 and TRBJ2-3, with D perhaps TRBD2 (6 bases). Per germline, CDR1 MGHRA and CDR2 YSYEKL. There are 14 residues in the CDR3. The germline V and J ends were trimmed by 4 bases and 4 bases, with 12 bases remaining between them. CDR3 sequence (DNA): TGCGCCAGCAGCCCGAGGGCGGGGCCAGATACGCAGTATTTT. Translating gives CASSPRAGPDTQYF.

The J gene is TRBJ2-7, the V gene TRBV5-1; 9 positions match TRBD1. CDR1 and CDR2 from the germline V gene are SGHRS and YFSETQ. The length of the CDR3 is 15 residues. After removal of 2 bases from V and 6 bases from J, the junction contained 9 bases not matched to a gene. The CDR3 DNA is TGCGCCAGCAGCTTTGCCCTACAGGGGGCGAGCGAGCAGTACGTC. Its translation: CASSFALQGASEQYV.

The chain links TRBV25-1 to TRBJ1-3; no clear D. CDR3 size: 13 residues. Germline V gene sequence: CDR1 MGHDK, CDR2 SYGVNS. V was shortened by 5 bases and J by 9 bases, with 14 bases between the two germline ends. The CDR3 here is CASSSPGLSTIYF. The CDR3 DNA reads TGTGCCAGCAGTTCCCCGGGTCTCAGCACCATATATTTT. Full variable domain (outside the CDR3, taken from reference TRBV25-1 and TRBJ1-3): EADIYQTPRYLVIGTGKKITLECSQTMGHDKMYWYQQDPGMELHLIHYSYGVNSTEKGDLSSESTVSRIRTEHFPLTLESARPSHTSQYLCASSSPGLSTIYFGEGSWLTVV.

V and J are TRBV7-2 and TRBJ2-7; TRBD2 is a possible D gene (6 bases). The CDR3 loop spans 16 amino acids. Looked up from germline, CDR1 is SGHTA and CDR2 is FQGNSA. V lost 4 bases to trimming and J lost 2 bases, with 18 bases between them. CDR3 sequence (DNA): TGTGCCAGCAGCTCCCCCCCGGGGACTGCGCCCTACGAGCAGTACTTC. This translates into CASSSPPGTAPYEQYF.

This clone was recorded a few times. V and J are TRBV5-1 and TRBJ1-1; D might be TRBD1 (5 bases). In germline, CDR1 is SGHRS, CDR2 YFSETQ. Trimming removed 4 bases at V and 1 base at J, with 17 bases between. The CDR3 covers 16 residues. Here the CDR3 reads CASSALTIGGNTEAFF. The DNA of the CDR3 is TGCGCCAGCAGCGCCCTGACAATCGGGGGGAACACTGAAGCTTTCTTT.

On this clone itself: Additional DNA sequences in this sample encode the identical CDR3. This rearrangement joins TRBV5-1 to TRBJ1-2, with 8 bases aligning to TRBD1. CDR3 length equals 13 residues. Looked up from germline, CDR1 is SGHRS and CDR2 is YFSETQ. The J segment lost 4 bases and the V segment lost 4 bases, leaving 3 bases of the junction unmatched. The chain's CDR3 is CASSEGTGYGYTF. The CDR3 nucleotides are TGCGCCAGCAGCGAGGGGACAGGCTATGGCTACACCTTC.

The J gene is TRBJ1-6, the V gene TRBV10-1, with a tentative D call TRBD1 (6 bases). There are 13 residues in the CDR3. V was trimmed by 10 bases and J by 7 bases, leaving 14 bases between them. Looked up from germline, CDR1 is WNHNN and CDR2 is SYGVQD (reference sequence). CDR3 bases: TGCGCCATTTTACAGGGTGGAAATTCACCCCTCCACTTT. This translates into CAILQGGNSPLHF.

The CDR3 nucleotides are TGCAGCGTTGAAGTGGCGGCTGAAGCTTTCTTT. Translation gives CSVEVAAEAFF. The chain carries TRBV29-1 and TRBJ1-1, with D unresolved. Germline V lookup: CDR1 SQVTM, CDR2 ANQGSEA. V shed 1 base and J shed 6 bases, with 6 bases lying between them. This CDR3 contains 11 residues.

The V and J genes are TRBV9 and TRBJ2-1; 8 bases match TRBD2. Germline V gene sequence: CDR1 SGDLS, CDR2 YYNGEE. J lost 5 bases, V lost 0 bases, and 7 bases had no gene match. The CDR3 extends over 16 amino acids. DNA of the CDR3: TGTGCCAGCAGCGTAGATCTTGCGGGAGGAGACAATGAGCAGTTCTTC. The encoded protein is CASSVDLAGGDNEQFF.

V and J are TRBV28 and TRBJ2-7; D is possibly TRBD1 (6 bases). CDR1 is MDHEN, CDR2 SYDVKM, per germline. Trimming removed 7 bases from V and 1 base from J, with 14 bases in between. The length of the CDR3 is 14 residues. DNA of the CDR3: TGTGCCAGCATAGGGGGAATCCTATCCTACGAGCAGTACTTC. This gives the protein CASIGGILSYEQYF.

This chain links TRBV28 with TRBJ2-1; 9 bases are a match to TRBD2. Germline assignment: CDR1 MDHEN and CDR2 SYDVKM. V lost 11 bases to trimming and J lost 3 bases; unmatched junction nucleotides: 8. The CDR3 loop spans 14 amino acids. The CDR3 DNA reads as TGTGCCTCCCAAGCGGGAGGTCTCTACAATGAGCAGTTCTTC. Its translation is CASQAGGLYNEQFF.

This sequence joins TRBV6-5 and TRBJ2-7; TRBD1 matches 9 bases. There are 14 residues in the CDR3. Germline V gene data show CDR1 as MNHEY and CDR2 as SVGAGI. The V gene end was trimmed by 8 bases and the J gene end by 4 bases; junction bases not matched to a gene: 9. CDR3 region: CASGSGTGIYEQYF. The CDR3 DNA reads TGTGCCAGCGGCTCCGGGACAGGGATATACGAGCAGTACTTC.

The V gene is TRBV5-1, the J gene TRBJ2-5, with 10 nucleotides matching TRBD1. From germline, CDR1 is SGHRS and CDR2 YFSETQ. V dropped 1 base and J dropped 5; count of bases not matched to a gene: 8. The CDR3 consists of 16 residues. The CDR3 loop is CASSLLRDRGGETQYF. CDR3 bases: TGCGCCAGCAGCTTGCTTCGGGACAGGGGTGGTGAGACCCAGTACTTC.

The V call is TRBV15, the J call TRBJ2-5; the D is unclear. V shed 8 bases and J shed 5 bases, with 15 bases lying between them. Germline-derived CDR1 and CDR2 are LNHNV and YYDKDF (reference sequence). The CDR3 spans 13 residues. This chain's CDR3 is CATRFVLSETQYF. The CDR3 DNA reads TGTGCCACCCGCTTTGTGTTGAGTGAGACCCAGTACTTC.

The rearrangement joins TRBV6-5 to TRBJ1-1; no clear D. The CDR3 totals 11 residues. Germline V gene lookup returns CDR1 MNHEY and CDR2 SVGAGI. Trimming removed 6 bases from V and 3 bases from J, with 5 bases in between. In nucleotides, the CDR3 is TGTGCCAGCAGCCTCTACACTGAAGCTTTCTTT. This translates into CASSLYTEAFF.

This clone was seen a handful of times. The chain employs TRBV6-6 and TRBJ2-2, with 7 bases identical to TRBD2. CDR3 size: 14 residues. Germline values: CDR1 MNHNY, CDR2 SVGAGI (reference sequence). After removal of 2 bases from V and 7 bases from J, the junction contained 4 bases not matched to a gene. The CDR3, as DNA: TGTGCCAGCAGTTACCCGGCGGGGGACGGGGAGCTGTTTTTT. This gives the protein CASSYPAGDGELFF.

The chain combines TRBV24-1 with TRBJ2-2; D is uncertain. The CDR3 consists of 14 residues. Germline V gene lookup returns CDR1 KGHDR and CDR2 SFDVKD. V lost 1 base, J lost 4 bases, and 6 bases lay in between. CDR3 in amino acids: CATSDFPSTGELFF. CDR3 sequence (DNA): TGTGCCACCAGTGATTTCCCCTCCACCGGGGAGCTGTTTTTT.

The J gene is TRBJ1-2, the V gene TRBV28; D remains ambiguous. Trimming cost V 6 bases and J 6 bases, with 14 bases left between them. The germline V gene has CDR1 MDHEN and CDR2 SYDVKM. The CDR3 totals 13 residues. Written as DNA, the CDR3 is TGTGCCAGCAGACCCACGGGGAGGGATGGCTACACCTTC. This sequence encodes CASRPTGRDGYTF.

The V gene is TRBV28, the J gene TRBJ1-4; 9 nucleotides match TRBD1. CDR3 length equals 15 residues. V was pared by 4 bases and J by 8 bases, with 8 bases of the junction left unmatched. CDR1 and CDR2 (germline): MDHEN, SYDVKM. CDR3 DNA sequence: TGTGCCAGCAGTTCCCCGGGACAGGGAGGGGAAAAACTGTTTTTT. Amino acid sequence: CASSSPGQGGEKLFF.

This chain joins TRBV19 and TRBJ2-2; maybe TRBD2 (6 bases). Trimming left V 4 bases short and J 0 bases short, with 15 bases between. CDR3 size: 17 residues. Germline values: CDR1 LNHDA, CDR2 SQIVND (reference sequence). As DNA, the CDR3 is TGTGCCAGTAGTACACCGGACTACCAGGCGAACACCGGGGAGCTGTTTTTT. Amino acids: CASSTPDYQANTGELFF.

This clone was detected only a few times. This rearrangement joins TRBV19 to TRBJ2-7; possibly TRBD1 for D (6 bases). Trimming removed 5 bases at V and 3 bases at J, with 17 bases between. This CDR3 is 15 amino acids long. The germline CDR1 and CDR2 sequences are LNHDA and SQIVND (reference sequence). CDR3 protein: CASSPDRYLSYEQYF. The CDR3, as DNA: TGTGCCAGTAGTCCTGACAGGTACCTTAGCTACGAGCAGTACTTC.

The count of this clone is one. The chain employs TRBV5-1 and TRBJ2-2; 10 bases match TRBD2. The length of the CDR3 is 15 residues. V dropped 3 bases and J dropped 4; count of bases not matched to a gene: 3. Germline CDR1 is SGHRS and CDR2 is YFSETQ. The CDR3 bases are TGCGCCAGCAGCTGGAGCGGGGGGGCCACCGGGGAGCTGTTTTTT. This encodes CASSWSGGATGELFF.

V gene TRBV30 combines with J gene TRBJ2-3; 9 nucleotides line up with TRBD2. The CDR3 is 15 residues long. With V trimmed by 2 bases and J by 5 bases, 8 bases remained unmatched. The V gene's germline CDR1 is GTSNPN and CDR2 SVGIG (reference sequence). DNA of the CDR3: TGTGCCTGGAGTTTTGGGCGGGAGGGCCTAGATACGCAGTATTTT. It yields the protein CAWSFGREGLDTQYF.

The gene calls are TRBV2 and TRBJ2-5; D unclear. This CDR3 is built from 15 residues. Trimming left V 3 bases short and J 5 bases short, with 16 bases between. The germline gives CDR1 SNHLY, CDR2 FYNNEI. CDR3 DNA sequence: TGTGCCAGCAGTGAGGCTTTGGCCCGTCCGGAGACCCAGTACTTC. Amino acid sequence: CASSEALARPETQYF. Full variable domain (remainder filled in from reference TRBV2 and TRBJ2-5): EPEVTQTPSHQVTQMGQEVILRCVPISNHLYFYWYRQILGQKVEFLVSFYNNEISEKSEIFDDQFSVERPDGSNFTLKIRSTKLEDSAMYFCASSEALARPETQYFGPGTRLLVL.

This rearrangement joins TRBV4-1 to TRBJ1-2; 9 bases map to TRBD1. V dropped 1 base and J dropped 2; count of bases not matched to a gene: 8. Germline CDR1 MGHRA, CDR2 YSYEKL. This CDR3 is built from 17 residues. The CDR3 nucleotides are TGCGCCAGCAGCCAAGCCGATCCGGGACAGGGAAACTATGGCTACACCTTC. Translating gives CASSQADPGQGNYGYTF.

The chain couples TRBV2 to TRBJ1-1, with a weak D call TRBD1 (5 bases). CDR3 size: 14 residues. The germline V gene has CDR1 SNHLY and CDR2 FYNNEI. Trimming stripped 2 bases from V and 6 bases from J, with 13 bases between. The CDR3 loop reads CASSEMGGDAEAFF. The CDR3 bases are TGTGCCAGCAGTGAAATGGGGGGGGACGCTGAAGCTTTCTTT.

This clone came up a few times. The chain recombines TRBV5-4 with TRBJ1-2; maybe TRBD1 (6 bases). The germline V and J ends were trimmed by 1 base and 8 bases, with 9 bases remaining between them. The CDR3 spans 12 residues. Germline CDR1 reads SGHNT; CDR2 reads YYREEE (reference sequence). The chain's CDR3 is CASSLTGTGYTF. The CDR3 DNA sequence: TGTGCCAGCAGCTTGACAGGGACCGGCTACACCTTC.

This chain links TRBV7-2 with TRBJ2-7, with TRBD2 matching over 7 bases. Germline trimming cut 0 bases from V and 5 bases from J; bases unmatched to any gene: 1. The CDR3 has 13 residues. Germline values: CDR1 SGHTA, CDR2 FQGNSA. The CDR3 here is CASSLAGGDEQYF. In DNA, the CDR3 is TGTGCCAGCAGCTTAGCGGGGGGGGACGAGCAGTACTTC.